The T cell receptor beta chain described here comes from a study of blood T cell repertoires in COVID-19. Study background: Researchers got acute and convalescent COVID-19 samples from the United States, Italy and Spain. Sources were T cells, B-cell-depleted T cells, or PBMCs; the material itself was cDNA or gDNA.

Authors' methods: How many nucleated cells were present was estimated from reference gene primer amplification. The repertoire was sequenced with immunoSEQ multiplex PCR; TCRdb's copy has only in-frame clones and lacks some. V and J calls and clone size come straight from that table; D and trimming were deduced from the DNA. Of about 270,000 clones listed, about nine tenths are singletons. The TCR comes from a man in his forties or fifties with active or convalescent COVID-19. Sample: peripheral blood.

CDR3 in amino acids: CASRQRQASYSYNSPLHF. The DNA for the CDR3 is TGTGCCAGCAGACAAAGACAGGCGTCCTACTCCTATAATTCACCCCTCCACTTT. This chain links TRBV4-2 with TRBJ1-6, with D possibly TRBD1 on 6 matching bases. The V gene lost 6 bases and the J gene lost 0 bases, with 18 bases spanning the gap. Germline V CDR1 and CDR2: LGHNA, YNFKEQ. The CDR3 covers 18 residues.